Listed below are T cell receptor beta chains from one sample, sequenced in a study of spatial heterogeneity in lung cancer. TCRdb redid the calling of the 5' RACE reads with MiXCR, one entry per CDR3 protein. The sample holds 85,000 to 100,000 distinct CDR3 sequences; less than 15% are singletons and the top ten take about two fifths. The material sequenced was PBMCs, taken at surgery. The receptors were gathered from a male donor with early-stage non-small cell lung cancer. Both conserved end residues are part of each CDR3. The D gene is left open where the match is weak. Clone size is stated in some rows and not others, as once, few, many or a class when expanded.

V: TRBV24-1; size: -; J: TRBJ2-2; D: TRBD1; length: 16; CDR3: CATSVDRGQGTGELFF; DNA: TGTGCCACCAGTGTGGACAGGGGGCAGGGAACCGGGGAGCTGTTTTTT
V: TRBV12-3/TRBV12-4; size: -; J: TRBJ1-2; D: TRBD1; length: 13; CDR3: CASRQGGNYGYTF; DNA: TGTGCCAGCCGACAGGGCGGGAACTATGGCTACACCTTC
V: TRBV20-1; size: -; J: TRBJ1-6; D: -; length: 14; CDR3: CSARGQNNNSPLHF; DNA: TGCAGTGCTAGAGGACAAAATAATAATTCACCCCTCCACTTT
V: TRBV24-1; size: -; J: TRBJ2-1; D: TRBD2; length: 14; CDR3: CATGGGAFYNEQFF; DNA: TGTGCCACCGGCGGGGGGGCCTTCTACAATGAGCAGTTCTTC
V: TRBV5-1; size: many; J: TRBJ2-1; D: -; length: 12; CDR3: CASSVGDDEQFF; DNA: TGCGCCAGCAGCGTGGGGGACGATGAGCAGTTCTTC
V: TRBV2; size: few; J: TRBJ2-1; D: -; length: 14; CDR3: CASNSGDSYNEQFF; DNA: TGTGCCAGCAATTCGGGGGACTCCTACAATGAGCAGTTCTTC
V: TRBV2; size: -; J: TRBJ2-6; D: -; length: 16; CDR3: CASRIGVYSGANVLTF; DNA: TGTGCCAGCAGGATAGGGGTCTACTCTGGGGCCAACGTCCTGACTTTC
V: TRBV6-5; size: -; J: TRBJ2-1; D: -; length: 15; CDR3: CASSPFKATYNEQFF; DNA: TGTGCCAGCAGTCCGTTTAAAGCGACCTACAATGAGCAGTTCTTC
V: TRBV24-1; size: many; J: TRBJ2-7; D: -; length: 13; CDR3: CATSYGSADEQYF; DNA: TGTGCCACCAGCTACGGGTCAGCCGACGAGCAGTACTTC
V: TRBV6-5; size: many; J: TRBJ1-1; D: -; length: 14; CDR3: CASSYSGQVTEAFF; DNA: TGTGCCAGCAGTTACTCTGGGCAGGTCACTGAAGCTTTCTTT
V: TRBV15; size: -; J: TRBJ2-7; D: TRBD1; length: 16; CDR3: CATSRGIQGQGYEQYF; DNA: TGTGCCACCAGCAGAGGGATCCAGGGACAGGGTTACGAGCAGTACTTC
V: TRBV11-1; size: many; J: TRBJ2-5; D: TRBD2; length: 15; CDR3: CASSAGTSGQETQYF; DNA: TGTGCCAGCAGCGCCGGGACTAGCGGACAAGAGACCCAGTACTTC
V: TRBV5-1; size: many; J: TRBJ1-1; D: -; length: 15; CDR3: CASSSVPGANTEAFF; DNA: TGCGCCAGCAGCTCGGTGCCGGGTGCGAACACTGAAGCTTTCTTT
V: TRBV20-1; size: few; J: TRBJ1-1; D: -; length: 12; CDR3: CSASPLGTEAFF; DNA: TGCAGTGCTAGTCCTCTAGGCACTGAAGCTTTCTTT
V: TRBV18; size: -; J: TRBJ2-7; D: TRBD1; length: 16; CDR3: CASSGTQGDHSYEQYF; DNA: TGTGCCAGCTCAGGGACGCAGGGGGACCACTCCTACGAGCAGTACTTC
V: TRBV7-8; size: -; J: TRBJ2-7; D: -; length: 14; CDR3: CASRLFRETYEQYF; DNA: TGTGCCAGCAGGCTCTTCAGGGAAACCTACGAGCAGTACTTC
V: TRBV6-1; size: once; J: TRBJ1-5; D: TRBD1; length: 15; CDR3: CASNQGTGSNQPQHF; DNA: TGTGCCAGCAATCAAGGGACAGGGAGTAATCAGCCCCAGCATTTT
V: TRBV29-1; size: few; J: TRBJ1-5; D: TRBD1; length: 13; CDR3: CSVIQGAGQPQHF; DNA: TGCAGCGTCATACAGGGGGCTGGTCAGCCCCAGCATTTT
V: TRBV12-3/TRBV12-4; size: -; J: TRBJ2-5; D: TRBD1; length: 15; CDR3: CASSAGTGGRVTQYF; DNA: TGTGCCAGCAGTGCCGGGACAGGGGGTAGGGTGACCCAGTACTTC
V: TRBV7-9; size: few; J: TRBJ2-5; D: -; length: 14; CDR3: CASRGGEGRETQYF; DNA: TGTGCCAGCAGGGGCGGAGAGGGACGAGAGACCCAGTACTTC
V: TRBV11-3; size: -; J: TRBJ1-4; D: -; length: 16; CDR3: CASSPSLDMAKEKLFF; DNA: TGTGCCAGCAGCCCTTCCCTGGACATGGCTAAAGAGAAACTGTTTTTT
V: TRBV19; size: -; J: TRBJ1-2; D: -; length: 14; CDR3: CASSFGQLLGGYTF; DNA: TGTGCCAGTAGTTTCGGGCAACTGCTCGGTGGCTACACCTTC
V: TRBV15; size: few; J: TRBJ2-2; D: -; length: 15; CDR3: CATSRVVRDTGELFF; DNA: TGTGCCACCAGCAGGGTAGTCAGGGACACCGGGGAGCTGTTTTTT
V: TRBV6-5; size: many; J: TRBJ2-1; D: -; length: 14; CDR3: CASSNYRGHYEQFF; DNA: TGTGCCAGCAGCAACTATCGAGGGCACTATGAGCAGTTCTTC
V: TRBV7-9; size: -; J: TRBJ1-1; D: TRBD1; length: 14; CDR3: CASSWTGMNTEAFF; DNA: TGTGCCAGCAGCTGGACAGGGATGAACACTGAAGCTTTCTTT
V: TRBV7-8; size: many; J: TRBJ2-5; D: TRBD1; length: 15; CDR3: CASSLSLNRGETQYF; DNA: TGTGCCAGCAGCTTATCCCTGAACAGGGGGGAGACCCAGTACTTC
V: TRBV12-3/TRBV12-4; size: -; J: TRBJ2-2; D: TRBD2; length: 15; CDR3: CASSPRTSGSGELFF; DNA: TGTGCCAGCAGTCCCCGGACTAGCGGGAGTGGGGAGCTGTTTTTT
V: TRBV5-4; size: -; J: TRBJ2-5; D: -; length: 16; CDR3: CASSTRRRSLQETQYF; DNA: TGTGCCAGCAGCACCAGAAGACGAAGCCTCCAAGAGACCCAGTACTTC
V: TRBV7-2; size: -; J: TRBJ2-5; D: -; length: 14; CDR3: CASKPVYSQETQYF; DNA: TGTGCCAGCAAGCCGGTTTATAGCCAAGAGACCCAGTACTTC
V: TRBV28; size: -; J: TRBJ2-2; D: TRBD1; length: 16; CDR3: CASSLLQGEWAGELFF; DNA: TGTGCCAGCAGTTTGTTACAGGGGGAATGGGCCGGGGAGCTGTTTTTT
V: TRBV27; size: -; J: TRBJ2-5; D: TRBD2; length: 17; CDR3: CASSSRRTSGDRETQYF; DNA: TGTGCCAGCAGTTCCCGCCGGACTAGCGGGGACAGAGAGACCCAGTACTTC
V: TRBV6-1; size: few; J: TRBJ1-2; D: -; length: 11; CDR3: CASSARYGYTF; DNA: TGTGCCAGCAGTGCTCGCTATGGCTACACCTTC
V: TRBV3-1; size: few; J: TRBJ2-1; D: TRBD2; length: 19; CDR3: CASSQAASGGPSSYNEQFF; DNA: TGTGCCAGCAGCCAAGCAGCTAGCGGGGGGCCTAGCTCCTACAATGAGCAGTTCTTC
V: TRBV7-2; size: few; J: TRBJ1-5; D: TRBD1; length: 16; CDR3: CASSFTGGKGNQPQHF; DNA: TGTGCCAGCAGCTTTACAGGGGGCAAGGGCAATCAGCCCCAGCATTTT
V: TRBV5-1; size: few; J: TRBJ2-7; D: -; length: 12; CDR3: CASSVNSYEQYF; DNA: TGCGCCAGCAGCGTAAACAGCTACGAGCAGTACTTC
V: TRBV4-3; size: few; J: TRBJ2-2; D: -; length: 14; CDR3: CASSHSGVIGELFF; DNA: TGCGCCAGCAGCCATAGTGGGGTGATCGGGGAGCTGTTTTTT
V: TRBV20-1; size: medium-sized; J: TRBJ1-6; D: TRBD1; length: 15; CDR3: CSAPHRTGDNSPLHF; DNA: TGCAGTGCTCCCCACCGGACAGGAGATAATTCACCCCTCCACTTT
V: TRBV10-3; size: -; J: TRBJ2-1; D: TRBD2; length: 12; CDR3: CATGGGYTEQFF; DNA: TGTGCCACCGGGGGGGGGTATACTGAGCAGTTCTTC
V: TRBV13; size: -; J: TRBJ2-7; D: TRBD2; length: 15; CDR3: CASTPLSGGANEQYF; DNA: TGTGCCAGCACCCCCCTCAGCGGGGGGGCCAACGAGCAGTACTTC
V: TRBV7-9; size: few; J: TRBJ1-4; D: TRBD1; length: 14; CDR3: CASTREGDSKKLFF; DNA: TGTGCCAGCACCAGAGAAGGGGACAGCAAAAAACTGTTTTTT
V: TRBV2; size: -; J: TRBJ2-3; D: -; length: 15; CDR3: CASSEVGWGRNTQYF; DNA: TGTGCCAGCAGTGAAGTGGGATGGGGGAGGAATACGCAGTATTTT
V: TRBV7-3; size: -; J: TRBJ2-3; D: -; length: 14; CDR3: CASSEGQVSDTQYF; DNA: TGTGCCAGCTCCGAGGGCCAGGTGTCCGATACGCAGTATTTT
V: TRBV11-2; size: few; J: TRBJ2-5; D: -; length: 15; CDR3: CASSLWNGLIETQYF; DNA: TGTGCCAGCAGCTTATGGAACGGCTTGATCGAGACCCAGTACTTC
V: TRBV20-1; size: few; J: TRBJ2-2; D: TRBD1; length: 16; CDR3: CSARDSGTGGVGELFF; DNA: TGCAGTGCTAGAGATTCAGGGACAGGGGGAGTTGGGGAGCTGTTTTTT
V: TRBV2; size: -; J: TRBJ2-5; D: TRBD2; length: 17; CDR3: CASGGAIAGGRGETQYF; DNA: TGTGCCAGCGGCGGTGCTATAGCGGGGGGCCGAGGAGAGACCCAGTACTTC
V: TRBV5-6; size: -; J: TRBJ1-1; D: -; length: 14; CDR3: CASSLPSQNTEAFF; DNA: TGTGCCAGCAGCTTGCCGAGCCAGAACACTGAAGCTTTCTTT
V: TRBV7-9; size: -; J: TRBJ2-2; D: -; length: 15; CDR3: CASSLRGASTGELFF; DNA: TGTGCCAGCAGCTTAAGAGGTGCTTCCACCGGGGAGCTGTTTTTT
V: TRBV7-9; size: -; J: TRBJ2-7; D: -; length: 13; CDR3: CASSSPRGNEQYF; DNA: TGTGCCAGCAGCTCACCACGTGGAAACGAGCAGTACTTC
V: TRBV5-1; size: many; J: TRBJ2-3; D: TRBD2; length: 16; CDR3: CASSLRLAGNTDTQYF; DNA: TGCGCCAGCAGCTTACGACTAGCGGGGAACACAGATACGCAGTATTTT
V: TRBV11-2; size: -; J: TRBJ2-7; D: -; length: 13; CDR3: CASSLEQGYEQYF; DNA: TGTGCCAGCAGCTTAGAACAGGGCTACGAGCAGTACTTC
V: TRBV28; size: -; J: TRBJ2-7; D: -; length: 15; CDR3: CASRHTGGSTYEQYF; DNA: TGTGCCAGCAGACACACGGGGGGCTCGACCTACGAGCAGTACTTC
V: TRBV20-1; size: -; J: TRBJ2-3; D: TRBD1; length: 14; CDR3: CSALEGASTDTQYF; DNA: TGCAGTGCCCTCGAGGGGGCGAGCACAGATACGCAGTATTTT
V: TRBV2; size: few; J: TRBJ2-5; D: -; length: 13; CDR3: CASSGSGRETQYF; DNA: TGTGCCAGCAGTGGTAGCGGCCGGGAGACCCAGTACTTC
V: TRBV11-1; size: few; J: TRBJ2-3; D: TRBD1; length: 15; CDR3: CASSRPGQGADTQYF; DNA: TGTGCCAGCAGCCGACCGGGACAGGGAGCAGATACGCAGTATTTT
V: TRBV7-3; size: few; J: TRBJ2-7; D: TRBD2; length: 15; CDR3: CASSQTSGSTYEQYF; DNA: TGTGCCAGCAGCCAGACTAGCGGATCAACCTACGAGCAGTACTTC
V: TRBV9; size: few; J: TRBJ1-6; D: -; length: 15; CDR3: CASSVGGAGYSPLHF; DNA: TGTGCCAGCAGCGTAGGGGGGGCAGGTTATTCACCCCTCCACTTT
V: TRBV5-6; size: many; J: TRBJ2-1; D: -; length: 14; CDR3: CASSLAGIQNEQFF; DNA: TGTGCCAGCAGCTTGGCCGGGATACAGAATGAGCAGTTCTTC
V: TRBV20-1; size: many; J: TRBJ1-1; D: -; length: 13; CDR3: CSAPGPISTEAFF; DNA: TGCAGTGCCCCCGGGCCAATTAGCACTGAAGCTTTCTTT